This is a list of T cell receptor beta chains from one sample in a study of T-cell reconstitution after alpha-beta-depleted transplantation in children. TCRdb processed the PCR reads anew with MiXCR; each CDR3 protein has one entry. The table lists fewer than 550,000 distinct CDR3 sequences, about 10% of them singletons. Here the sequenced sample was PBMCs, mostly from graft donor cells, taken 180 days after TCRalphabeta/CD19-depleted stem cell transplant. These receptor sequences come from a female patient between 2 and 15 years old who had a stem cell transplant for aplastic anemia, so the T cells may come from the graft donor. The CDR3 runs from the conserved cysteine through the conserved F or W. The D gene is left open where the match is weak. Size is stated for part of the rows, as once, few or many counts, or as a class when the clone is expanded.

cdr3_nt: TGTGCCAGCAGCGAGTTAGAGGGGCGCTTCCCAGAGACCCAGTACTTC
cdr3_aa: CASSELEGRFPETQYF
clone_size: few
j_call: TRBJ2-5
v_call: TRBV9
d_call: -

cdr3_nt: TGCAGTGCTACAGGAAACTATGGCTACACCTTC
cdr3_aa: CSATGNYGYTF
clone_size: many
j_call: TRBJ1-2
v_call: TRBV20-1
d_call: -

cdr3_nt: TGTGCCATCAGGGGGGTAGCGGGTCCAGATACGCAGTATTTT
cdr3_aa: CAIRGVAGPDTQYF
clone_size: -
j_call: TRBJ2-3
v_call: TRBV10-3
d_call: TRBD2

cdr3_nt: TGTGCCAGCAGTCCCGGGACGGCAAGGGATGAGCAGTTCTTC
cdr3_aa: CASSPGTARDEQFF
clone_size: -
j_call: TRBJ2-1
v_call: TRBV12-3/TRBV12-4
d_call: -

cdr3_nt: TGTGCCAGCAGCGTAGGGGGTTTCGGGAACACCGGGGAGCTGTTTTTT
cdr3_aa: CASSVGGFGNTGELFF
clone_size: -
j_call: TRBJ2-2
v_call: TRBV9
d_call: -

cdr3_nt: TGTGCCAGCAGTGAATGGGGGGCCCCCTACGAGCAGTACTTC
cdr3_aa: CASSEWGAPYEQYF
clone_size: many
j_call: TRBJ2-7
v_call: TRBV25-1
d_call: -

cdr3_nt: TGCAGTGCTACCCCGGGACAGGGGAACACCGGGGAGCTGTTTTTT
cdr3_aa: CSATPGQGNTGELFF
clone_size: -
j_call: TRBJ2-2
v_call: TRBV20-1
d_call: TRBD1

cdr3_nt: TGTGCCAGTAGTAGCGGGACAGGGGCGGTTAGGGCTGAAGCTTTCTTT
cdr3_aa: CASSSGTGAVRAEAFF
clone_size: -
j_call: TRBJ1-1
v_call: TRBV19
d_call: TRBD1

cdr3_nt: TGTGCCAGCAGCTTAGGGCCGGGCACCGGGGAGCTGTTTTTT
cdr3_aa: CASSLGPGTGELFF
clone_size: few
j_call: TRBJ2-2
v_call: TRBV7-8
d_call: -

cdr3_nt: TGCAGTCCGATTAGCGGGAAAAGAACAGATACGCAGTATTTT
cdr3_aa: CSPISGKRTDTQYF
clone_size: -
j_call: TRBJ2-3
v_call: TRBV20-1
d_call: TRBD2

cdr3_nt: TGCAGCGATGGGGGGGGTGAAGCTTTCTTT
cdr3_aa: CSDGGGEAFF
clone_size: -
j_call: TRBJ1-1
v_call: TRBV29-1
d_call: -

cdr3_nt: TGTGCCACCAGTGATTCCGGCCCCCTTAGTGACGAGCAGTACTTC
cdr3_aa: CATSDSGPLSDEQYF
clone_size: many
j_call: TRBJ2-7
v_call: TRBV24-1
d_call: -

cdr3_nt: TGTGCCCGCTCACCACGGTCGGGGAACAATGAGCAGTTCTTC
cdr3_aa: CARSPRSGNNEQFF
clone_size: -
j_call: TRBJ2-1
v_call: TRBV18
d_call: -

cdr3_nt: TGTGCCAGTAGTCTATCCCGGGTCCCTACGTACTTC
cdr3_aa: CASSLSRVPTYF
clone_size: -
j_call: TRBJ2-4
v_call: TRBV19
d_call: -

cdr3_nt: TGTGCCAGCAGTCCCCGGGAGGGACTAGCTAACTATGGCTACACCTTC
cdr3_aa: CASSPREGLANYGYTF
clone_size: -
j_call: TRBJ1-2
v_call: TRBV6-1
d_call: -

cdr3_nt: TGCAGCGTTGATCCGGTGACAGGGAAGGAAGAGACCCACTACTTC
cdr3_aa: CSVDPVTGKEETHYF
clone_size: -
j_call: TRBJ2-5
v_call: TRBV29-1
d_call: TRBD1

cdr3_nt: TGCAGCGTTGAAGGCTTAAGGGGACCAGGGAGAGGGGGCCCAGATACGCAGTATTTT
cdr3_aa: CSVEGLRGPGRGGPDTQYF
clone_size: many
j_call: TRBJ2-3
v_call: TRBV29-1
d_call: TRBD1

cdr3_nt: TGTGCCAGCAGCTTAGCTGCTGCGACTAGCGGGTCCTACGAGCAGTACTTC
cdr3_aa: CASSLAAATSGSYEQYF
clone_size: -
j_call: TRBJ2-7
v_call: TRBV7-2
d_call: TRBD2

cdr3_nt: TGTGCCATCTTAGGGAGTGTGAACACTGAAGCTTTCTTT
cdr3_aa: CAILGSVNTEAFF
clone_size: few
j_call: TRBJ1-1
v_call: TRBV10-3
d_call: -

cdr3_nt: TGTGCCAGCAGTCAAAGGGTGCAGGGCACCGGGGAGCTGTTTTTT
cdr3_aa: CASSQRVQGTGELFF
clone_size: few
j_call: TRBJ2-2
v_call: TRBV6-1
d_call: -

cdr3_nt: TGTGCCAGCAGCTTATCCCTAGGGGGGGAGCTGTTTTTT
cdr3_aa: CASSLSLGGELFF
clone_size: -
j_call: TRBJ2-2
v_call: TRBV7-6
d_call: -

cdr3_nt: TGCAGCGTTGAAGATCCAGGACAGGGGATTCGCGGTGAGCAGTTCTTC
cdr3_aa: CSVEDPGQGIRGEQFF
clone_size: few
j_call: TRBJ2-1
v_call: TRBV29-1
d_call: TRBD1

cdr3_nt: TGTGCCAGCAGGCAGGGTGCGGGAGAGACCCAGTACTTC
cdr3_aa: CASRQGAGETQYF
clone_size: -
j_call: TRBJ2-5
v_call: TRBV12-3/TRBV12-4
d_call: -

cdr3_nt: TGCAGTGCTCATGGCACAGATACGCAGTATTTT
cdr3_aa: CSAHGTDTQYF
clone_size: -
j_call: TRBJ2-3
v_call: TRBV20-1
d_call: -

cdr3_nt: TGCGCCAGCAGCTTACAGGGTATCGTCACTGAAGCTTTCTTT
cdr3_aa: CASSLQGIVTEAFF
clone_size: many
j_call: TRBJ1-1
v_call: TRBV5-1
d_call: -

cdr3_nt: TGTGCCAGCAGCTTAGGGGCCAGAGGGTACGAGCAGTACTTC
cdr3_aa: CASSLGARGYEQYF
clone_size: few
j_call: TRBJ2-7
v_call: TRBV13
d_call: -

cdr3_nt: TGTGCCAGCTCACCGCCCCCGGCTGGACGAGGAGGCGAGCAGTTCTTC
cdr3_aa: CASSPPPAGRGGEQFF
clone_size: few
j_call: TRBJ2-1
v_call: TRBV18
d_call: -

cdr3_nt: TGCAGCGTTGAATCGGCTAGCGGGAGGATTACGCAGTTCTTC
cdr3_aa: CSVESASGRITQFF
clone_size: few
j_call: TRBJ2-1
v_call: TRBV29-1
d_call: TRBD2

cdr3_nt: TGTGCCAGCAGTTACCGGAGTACCGGGGAGCTGTTTTTT
cdr3_aa: CASSYRSTGELFF
clone_size: many
j_call: TRBJ2-2
v_call: TRBV6-5
d_call: -

cdr3_nt: TGTGCCAGCAGATCCGGGACAGGGCTTCGGGAAAAACTGTTTTTT
cdr3_aa: CASRSGTGLREKLFF
clone_size: few
j_call: TRBJ1-4
v_call: TRBV5-5
d_call: TRBD1

cdr3_nt: TGCGCCAGCAGCTTGGGGGGACGGGGGTCGGATGAGCAGTTCTTC
cdr3_aa: CASSLGGRGSDEQFF
clone_size: -
j_call: TRBJ2-1
v_call: TRBV5-1
d_call: -

cdr3_nt: TGTGCCAGCAGTGGGCCTAAAATAACTAGCGGGAGGCCTGGGGCAGATACGCAGTATTTT
cdr3_aa: CASSGPKITSGRPGADTQYF
clone_size: -
j_call: TRBJ2-3
v_call: TRBV12-3/TRBV12-4
d_call: TRBD2

cdr3_nt: TGTGCCAGCAGCCCACGGGGACTAGCGGGACACTACGAGCAGTACTTC
cdr3_aa: CASSPRGLAGHYEQYF
clone_size: -
j_call: TRBJ2-7
v_call: TRBV7-2
d_call: TRBD2

cdr3_nt: TGTGCCAGCAGAAAGGACAGAGCGATGAACACTGAAGCTTTCTTT
cdr3_aa: CASRKDRAMNTEAFF
clone_size: many
j_call: TRBJ1-1
v_call: TRBV2
d_call: -

cdr3_nt: TGTGCCAGCAGTGAGTCCGGTTCAGGACGGACTAATGAAAAACTGTTTTTT
cdr3_aa: CASSESGSGRTNEKLFF
clone_size: few
j_call: TRBJ1-4
v_call: TRBV25-1
d_call: -

cdr3_nt: TGTGCCAGCAGTGACGGGACTAGCGGGAGGGCAGATACGCAGTATTTT
cdr3_aa: CASSDGTSGRADTQYF
clone_size: -
j_call: TRBJ2-3
v_call: TRBV2
d_call: TRBD2

cdr3_nt: TGTGCCAGCAGCCCCCCGGCTAACTCGGCTGAAGCTTTCTTT
cdr3_aa: CASSPPANSAEAFF
clone_size: -
j_call: TRBJ1-1
v_call: TRBV16
d_call: -

cdr3_nt: TGCGCCAGCAGCCCTGTGGGGGCCCGCACCCAAGAGACCCAGTACTTC
cdr3_aa: CASSPVGARTQETQYF
clone_size: few
j_call: TRBJ2-5
v_call: TRBV4-3
d_call: -

cdr3_nt: TGTGCCAGCAGCCAAGACGGAGTCTATGAGCAGTTCTTC
cdr3_aa: CASSQDGVYEQFF
clone_size: many
j_call: TRBJ2-1
v_call: TRBV14
d_call: -

cdr3_nt: TGCGCCAGCAGCTTGCGGGGACAGGGGAGGGTTTTCAATGAGCAGTTCTTC
cdr3_aa: CASSLRGQGRVFNEQFF
clone_size: many
j_call: TRBJ2-1
v_call: TRBV5-1
d_call: TRBD1

cdr3_nt: TGCAGTGCTAGATCCTACCAGGGGGCGGGAGAGACCCAGTACTTC
cdr3_aa: CSARSYQGAGETQYF
clone_size: few
j_call: TRBJ2-5
v_call: TRBV20-1
d_call: TRBD1

cdr3_nt: TGTGCTAGTGGTTTGGTACGGCAGGGATTTTCCAAAAACATTCAGTACTTC
cdr3_aa: CASGLVRQGFSKNIQYF
clone_size: -
j_call: TRBJ2-4
v_call: TRBV12-5
d_call: -

cdr3_nt: TGTGCCAGCAGTCAACAGGGTTACAATGAGCAGTTCTTC
cdr3_aa: CASSQQGYNEQFF
clone_size: few
j_call: TRBJ2-1
v_call: TRBV28
d_call: -

cdr3_nt: TGTGCCAGCAGCTTGGCTGGGCTAGCGGGAGGGCCTGTAAGCAAAAACATTCAGTACTTC
cdr3_aa: CASSLAGLAGGPVSKNIQYF
clone_size: -
j_call: TRBJ2-4
v_call: TRBV5-6
d_call: TRBD2

cdr3_nt: TGTGCCAGCATTCCCGCGGACGGCAGGGTCCACGAGCAGTACTTC
cdr3_aa: CASIPADGRVHEQYF
clone_size: few
j_call: TRBJ2-7
v_call: TRBV7-2
d_call: -

cdr3_nt: TGTGCCATCAGTGGTTTAAGGAAACAGAGCTCTGGGGCCAACGTCCTGACTTTC
cdr3_aa: CAISGLRKQSSGANVLTF
clone_size: -
j_call: TRBJ2-6
v_call: TRBV10-3
d_call: -

cdr3_nt: TGTGCCAGCAGTTTGGGGACTTTGGGAGCTTTCTTT
cdr3_aa: CASSLGTLGAFF
clone_size: few
j_call: TRBJ1-1
v_call: TRBV28
d_call: -

cdr3_nt: TGTGCCACCACCGAAGTAGGGACCCCGACCTACAATGACCAGTTCTTC
cdr3_aa: CATTEVGTPTYNDQFF
clone_size: -
j_call: TRBJ2-1
v_call: TRBV9
d_call: -

cdr3_nt: TGCAGTGCTAGAGATATAGATGTCTCCTACAATGAGCAGTTCTTC
cdr3_aa: CSARDIDVSYNEQFF
clone_size: few
j_call: TRBJ2-1
v_call: TRBV20-1
d_call: -

cdr3_nt: TGCAGTGCCGGGCGGGGGGGCACTGAAGCTTTCTTT
cdr3_aa: CSAGRGGTEAFF
clone_size: -
j_call: TRBJ1-1
v_call: TRBV20-1
d_call: -

cdr3_nt: TGTGCCAGCAGCTTAGTTCGGCAGGGGGCTCGGAACACTGAAGCTTTCTTT
cdr3_aa: CASSLVRQGARNTEAFF
clone_size: -
j_call: TRBJ1-1
v_call: TRBV7-8
d_call: TRBD1

cdr3_nt: TGTGCCAGCAGCTTGCCGGGACACACCCTAGAGACCCAGTACTTC
cdr3_aa: CASSLPGHTLETQYF
clone_size: -
j_call: TRBJ2-5
v_call: TRBV5-6
d_call: -

cdr3_nt: TGTGCCAGAGCATTGCGGGGGCAAGCGAACTATGGCTACACCTTC
cdr3_aa: CARALRGQANYGYTF
clone_size: -
j_call: TRBJ1-2
v_call: TRBV3-1
d_call: -

cdr3_nt: TGTGCCAGCAGTTTGTACTATGGCTACACCTTC
cdr3_aa: CASSLYYGYTF
clone_size: few
j_call: TRBJ1-2
v_call: TRBV28
d_call: -

cdr3_nt: TGTGCCAGCAGTTTTAGCAGGGTCACTGAAGCTTTCTTT
cdr3_aa: CASSFSRVTEAFF
clone_size: few
j_call: TRBJ1-1
v_call: TRBV12-3/TRBV12-4
d_call: -

cdr3_nt: TGTGCCAGCAGCCCTTGTGCCCCCGACTCCTTGTGGGAGCAGTTCTTC
cdr3_aa: CASSPCAPDSLWEQFF
clone_size: -
j_call: TRBJ2-1
v_call: TRBV14
d_call: -

cdr3_nt: TGTGCCAGCAGTTTCGTGGTAACCTATGGCTACACCTTC
cdr3_aa: CASSFVVTYGYTF
clone_size: -
j_call: TRBJ1-2
v_call: TRBV7-2
d_call: -

cdr3_nt: TGTGCCAGCAGCATGAGAGGACTAGCGGGGACAGATACGCAGTATTTT
cdr3_aa: CASSMRGLAGTDTQYF
clone_size: -
j_call: TRBJ2-3
v_call: TRBV5-5
d_call: TRBD2

cdr3_nt: TGTGCCAGTAGTATAGTCGGACTAGCGGGGCACAATGAGCAGTTCTTC
cdr3_aa: CASSIVGLAGHNEQFF
clone_size: -
j_call: TRBJ2-1
v_call: TRBV19
d_call: TRBD2